These 13 T cell receptor beta chains were all obtained from the same sample, sequenced in a study of CD8 T cells in Susac syndrome. RNA was extracted with the RNeasy kit, and a quantity of about 0.45 to 1 ug was reverse transcribed using random hexamers. Using its own MiXCR run on the immunoSEQ multiplex PCR reads, TCRdb lists one record per CDR3 protein. The data show about 180,000 distinct CDR3 sequences, approximately 95% seen once. The specimen was CD4+ T cells from PBMCs. These receptors all come from a human donor with multiple sclerosis.

The J gene is TRBJ2-3, the V gene TRBV15, with a tentative D call TRBD2 (7 bases). In germline, CDR1 is LNHNV, CDR2 YYDKDF (reference sequence). The CDR3 spans 17 residues. V lost 1 base and J 4 bases, leaving 18 bases between the germline ends. DNA for the CDR3: TGTGCCACCAGCAGAGGAGGGGGGACTAAGGGGGCAGATACGCAGTATTTT. Its protein is CATSRGGGTKGADTQYF. The whole variable domain, filled in from reference TRBV15 and TRBJ2-3, reads DAMVIQNPRYQVTQFGKPVTLSCSQTLNHNVMYWYQQKSSQAPKLLFHYYDKDFNNEADTPDNFQSRRPNTSFCFLDIRSPGLGDTAMYLCATSRGGGTKGADTQYFGPGTRLTVL.

The CDR3, as DNA: TGCGCCAGCAGCCTGGGGCTGGGGACCCTCTATGGCTACACCTTC. Protein sequence: CASSLGLGTLYGYTF. V and J are TRBV4-1 and TRBJ1-2; maybe TRBD1 (5 bases). V gave up 4 bases and J gave up 4 bases, with 16 bases separating them. CDR1 MGHRA and CDR2 YSYEKL come from the germline V gene. This CDR3 contains 15 residues.

The genes are TRBV5-8 and TRBJ1-4, with no clear D. Germline lookup yields CDR1 SGHTS and CDR2 YDEGEE. The V end lost 0 bases, the J end lost 8 bases, and 14 bases lay between the germline ends. The CDR3 has 15 amino acids. The DNA of the CDR3 is TGTGCCAGCAGCTTGGAAGGCCCTTCGTCAGAAAAACTGTTTTTT. Its protein is CASSLEGPSSEKLFF.

This sequence joins TRBV6-5 and TRBJ2-4, with TRBD1 matching 8 bases. The CDR3 totals 16 residues. Looked up from germline, CDR1 is MNHEY and CDR2 is SVGAGI. Unmatched junction bases numbered 7, after V lost 0 bases and J lost 6 bases. The CDR3 DNA follows: TGTGCCAGCAGTTACTCGACGCAGGGGGCACCAAACATTCAGTACTTC. Translating gives CASSYSTQGAPNIQYF.

V usage is TRBV29-1 and J usage is TRBJ2-4; tentative D call: TRBD1 (6 bases). The germline V gene encodes CDR1 SQVTM and CDR2 ANQGSEA. Trimming took off 4 bases at V and 2 bases at J, with 15 bases between the two ends. The CDR3 has 15 amino acids. The DNA of the CDR3 is TGCAGCGTTGGGGGACATGCAGGGACCAAAAACATTCAGTACTTC. Protein product: CSVGGHAGTKNIQYF.

The CDR3 DNA reads as TGCGCCAGCAGCCAAGATTTAAGGCCGAGACGGAATCAGCCCCAGCATTTT. It specifies CASSQDLRPRRNQPQHF. V usage is TRBV4-1 and J usage is TRBJ1-5, with D unclear. With 0 bases removed from V and 4 bases from J, the gap between germline ends came to 16 bases. CDR3 length: 17 amino acids. Germline lookup yields CDR1 MGHRA and CDR2 YSYEKL.

This clonotype appeared a single time. CDR3 protein: CASSQTQGNGKNIQYF. CDR3 bases: TGTGCCAGCAGCCAAACACAGGGGAATGGCAAAAACATTCAGTACTTC. The V and J genes are TRBV4-2 and TRBJ2-4; 7 bases fit TRBD1. Germline V gives CDR1 LGHNA, CDR2 YNFKEQ. Trimming removed 2 bases from V and 3 bases from J; junction bases left unmatched: 7. This CDR3 has 16 amino acids.

This clonotype was recorded once. The chain has TRBV6-2 or TRBV6-3 and TRBJ1-1; D is possibly TRBD1 (6 bases). Germline CDR1 and CDR2: MNHEY and SVGEGT. Trimming shortened V by 6 bases and J by 4 bases, and 15 bases separated the two germline ends. The CDR3 has 14 amino acids. The CDR3 sequence: CASRPPRDTTEAFF. The CDR3 region has the DNA TGTGCCAGCAGGCCCCCCCGGGACACCACTGAAGCTTTCTTT.

The genes are TRBV10-3 and TRBJ2-3; D is possibly TRBD1 (6 bases). Germline loops: CDR1 ENHRY, CDR2 SYGVKD. This CDR3 contains 13 residues. The ends were cut back, 7 bases at V and 8 bases at J, with 16 bases in the middle. CDR3 protein: CAIKRGSRGTQYF. In DNA form, the CDR3 reads TGTGCCATCAAGAGGGGTAGCAGGGGTACGCAGTATTTT.

This chain uses TRBV5-1 with TRBJ2-5; the D gene is possibly TRBD2 (6 bases). The CDR3 is 16 residues long. V gave up 0 bases and J gave up 6 bases, with 18 bases separating them. The germline CDR1 and CDR2 sequences are SGHRS and YFSETQ. CDR3 DNA sequence: TGCGCCAGCAGCTTGGCCACCGGGGGACCCCCACAGACCCAGTACTTC. Protein sequence: CASSLATGGPPQTQYF.

The rearrangement joins TRBV18 to TRBJ2-1, with 7 nucleotides matching TRBD1. The CDR3 spans 16 residues. From germline, CDR1 is KGHSH and CDR2 LQKENI. Unmatched junction bases numbered 6, after V lost 4 bases and J lost 0 bases. The CDR3 DNA sequence: TGTGCCAGCTCACAGCCGGGACAGAGCTCCTACAATGAGCAGTTCTTC. Amino acid sequence: CASSQPGQSSYNEQFF.

This clonotype has a handful of counts. The V and J genes are TRBV4-1 and TRBJ2-7; D perhaps matches TRBD2 (5 bases). Trimming removed 0 bases from V and 7 bases from J, with 13 bases in between. The CDR3 loop spans 14 amino acids. The germline CDR1 and CDR2 sequences are MGHRA and YSYEKL. The CDR3: CASSQEWAGGEQYF. CDR3 nucleotides: TGCGCCAGCAGCCAAGAATGGGCGGGTGGGGAGCAGTACTTC.

The gene calls are TRBV3-1 and TRBJ2-7; 8 bases agree with TRBD2. Germline CDR1 is LGHDT and CDR2 is YNNKEL (reference sequence). Trimming at V came to 5 bases and at J to 4 bases, leaving 13 bases not matched to a gene. The CDR3 has 16 amino acids. CDR3 amino acids: CASSYRGVAGKYEQYF. In DNA, the CDR3 is TGTGCCAGCAGCTACCGGGGGGTAGCGGGGAAGTACGAGCAGTACTTC.